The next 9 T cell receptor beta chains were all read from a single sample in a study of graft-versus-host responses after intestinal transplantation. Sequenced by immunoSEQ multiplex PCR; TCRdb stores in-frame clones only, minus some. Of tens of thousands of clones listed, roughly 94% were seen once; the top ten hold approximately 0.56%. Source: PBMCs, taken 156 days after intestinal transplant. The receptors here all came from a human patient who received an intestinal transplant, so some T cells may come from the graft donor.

In DNA, the CDR3 is TGTGCCAGCAGTTTACCGGGAGGACTAGCGGGGCCCATAGCTATATACGAGCAGTACTTC. It encodes CASSLPGGLAGPIAIYEQYF. This chain uses TRBV28 with TRBJ2-7; TRBD2 matches 12 bases. CDR3 length: 20 residues. The V and J ends lost 2 bases and 4 bases, in that order; junction bases with no gene match: 18. Germline CDR1 MDHEN, CDR2 SYDVKM.

The CDR3 DNA sequence: TGCAGCGCGCTCGAGGCGACAGGAAACACTGAAGCTTTCTTT. Its protein product is CSALEATGNTEAFF. The V gene is TRBV29-1, the J gene TRBJ1-1; tentative D call: TRBD1 (6 bases). V was shortened by 7 bases and J by 2 bases, with 17 bases between the two germline ends. Per the germline V gene, CDR1 is SQVTM and CDR2 is ANQGSEA. The CDR3 runs to 14 residues.

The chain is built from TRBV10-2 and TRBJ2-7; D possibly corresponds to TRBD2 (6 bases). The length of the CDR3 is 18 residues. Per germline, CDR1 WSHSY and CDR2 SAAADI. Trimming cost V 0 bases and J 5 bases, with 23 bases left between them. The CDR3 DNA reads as TGCGCCAGCAGTGAGTCGGCGAGTATTATTAGCGGCGACCACGAGCAGTACTTC. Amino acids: CASSESASIISGDHEQYF.

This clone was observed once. CDR3 in DNA: TGTGCCAGCAGCCATGGTGGGGGGAGGGTGAATTCACCCCTCCACTTT. Translation gives CASSHGGGRVNSPLHF. The chain employs TRBV14 and TRBJ1-6; TRBD1 is a possible D gene (5 bases). V was pared by 3 bases and J by 7 bases, with 16 bases between. CDR1 SGHDN and CDR2 FVKESK come from the germline V gene. The CDR3 is 16 amino acids.

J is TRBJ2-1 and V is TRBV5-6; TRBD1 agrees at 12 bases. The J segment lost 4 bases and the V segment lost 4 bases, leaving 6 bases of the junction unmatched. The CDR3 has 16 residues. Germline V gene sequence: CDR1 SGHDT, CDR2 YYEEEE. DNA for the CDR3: TGTGCCAGCAGCATTGGGACAGGGGGCTGGTACAATGAGCAGTTCTTC. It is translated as CASSIGTGGWYNEQFF.

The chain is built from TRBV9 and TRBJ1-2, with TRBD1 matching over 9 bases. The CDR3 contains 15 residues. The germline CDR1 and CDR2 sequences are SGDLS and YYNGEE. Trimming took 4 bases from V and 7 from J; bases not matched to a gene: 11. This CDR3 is CASSPSQGAPGGYTF. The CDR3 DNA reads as TGTGCCAGCAGCCCCTCACAGGGGGCGCCGGGTGGCTACACCTTC.

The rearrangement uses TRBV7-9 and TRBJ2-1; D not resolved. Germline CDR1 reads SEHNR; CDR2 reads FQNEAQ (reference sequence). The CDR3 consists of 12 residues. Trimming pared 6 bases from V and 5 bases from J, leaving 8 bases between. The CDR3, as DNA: TGTGCCAGCAGTTTTATCGACAATGAGCAGTTCTTC. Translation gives CASSFIDNEQFF.

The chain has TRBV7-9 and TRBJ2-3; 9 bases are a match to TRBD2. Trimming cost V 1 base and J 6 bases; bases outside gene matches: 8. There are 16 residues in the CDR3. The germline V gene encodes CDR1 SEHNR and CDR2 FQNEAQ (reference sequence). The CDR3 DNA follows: TGTGCCAGCAGCTTAGGGTCTAGCGGGGAGAAGGATACGCAGTATTTT. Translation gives CASSLGSSGEKDTQYF.

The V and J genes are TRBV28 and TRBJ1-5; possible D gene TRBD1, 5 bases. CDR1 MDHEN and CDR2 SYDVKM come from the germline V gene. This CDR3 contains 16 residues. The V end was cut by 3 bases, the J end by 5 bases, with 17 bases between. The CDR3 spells CASSFSSRGEDQPQHF. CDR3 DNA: TGTGCCAGCAGTTTTTCCTCTAGGGGCGAAGATCAGCCCCAGCATTTT.